Listed below are T cell receptor beta chains from one sample, sequenced in a study of radiotherapy plus CTLA-4 blockade in lung cancer. Clones were read by immunoSEQ multiplex PCR, and TCRdb kept only the in-frame ones, dropping some. Seen here are 23,000 or so clones, about three quarters observed once, and the top ten hold over 3%. Here the sequenced sample was peripheral blood, taken from a patient treated with radiotherapy plus ipilimumab. The receptors originated from a human donor with non-small cell lung cancer who had stable disease on radiotherapy plus ipilimumab. CDR3s include the opening cysteine and the closing phenylalanine or tryptophan. D genes are given only for firm matches. The size entry is marked missing in some rows and otherwise reads once, few, many or a size class.

D: .; V: TRBV7-6; size: few; J: TRBJ2-1; CDR3: CASRRSSADNEQFF; DNA: TGTGCCAGCAGACGATCTAGCGCAGACAATGAGCAGTTCTTC
D: .; V: TRBV10-3; size: .; J: TRBJ1-3; CDR3: CAIRGGAGTPGPRGNTIYF; DNA: TGTGCCATCAGGGGAGGAGCTGGGACTCCCGGACCCCGTGGAAACACCATATATTTT
D: .; V: TRBV5-1; size: .; J: TRBJ2-7; CDR3: CASSLGGSVGEQYF; DNA: TGCGCCAGCAGCTTAGGGGGTTCGGTAGGCGAGCAGTACTTC
D: .; V: TRBV20-1; size: few; J: TRBJ2-1; CDR3: CSASLDNEQFF; DNA: TGCAGTGCTAGTCTGGACAATGAGCAGTTCTTC
D: TRBD1; V: TRBV28; size: .; J: TRBJ1-1; CDR3: CASNFQGASEAFF; DNA: TGTGCCAGCAATTTTCAGGGGGCGAGTGAAGCTTTCTTT
D: TRBD2; V: TRBV7-2; size: .; J: TRBJ2-3; CDR3: CASSSSARTSGSTDTQYF; DNA: TGTGCCAGCAGCTCCTCCGCTAGGACTAGCGGTTCCACAGATACGCAGTATTTT
D: TRBD2; V: TRBV29-1; size: once; J: TRBJ2-5; CDR3: CSVDFGRRETQYF; DNA: TGCAGCGTTGATTTCGGGAGGCGAGAGACCCAGTACTTC
D: TRBD1; V: TRBV7-3; size: .; J: TRBJ2-1; CDR3: CASSKSADRANEQFF; DNA: TGTGCCAGCAGCAAAAGTGCGGACAGGGCCAATGAGCAGTTCTTC
D: .; V: TRBV5-6; size: .; J: TRBJ1-5; CDR3: CASSLDRNNQPQHF; DNA: TGTGCCAGCAGCTTAGACAGAAACAATCAGCCCCAGCATTTT
D: .; V: TRBV7-3; size: .; J: TRBJ1-1; CDR3: CASSLLVHTEAFF; DNA: TGTGCCAGCAGCTTATTAGTTCACACTGAAGCTTTCTTT
D: .; V: TRBV4-3; size: .; J: TRBJ2-2; CDR3: CASSHKYTGELFF; DNA: TGCGCCAGCAGCCACAAGTACACCGGGGAGCTGTTTTTT
D: TRBD1; V: TRBV2; size: once; J: TRBJ1-4; CDR3: CASSLGQGAIQLFF; DNA: TGTGCCAGCAGCTTGGGACAGGGGGCGATCCAACTGTTTTTT
D: .; V: TRBV11-3; size: .; J: TRBJ1-2; CDR3: CASSLPTPRGVYGYTF; DNA: TGTGCCAGCAGCCTCCCAACGCCCCGTGGCGTCTATGGCTACACCTTC
D: .; V: TRBV28; size: .; J: TRBJ2-7; CDR3: CASSVMNYEQYF; DNA: TGTGCCAGCAGTGTAATGAACTACGAGCAGTACTTC
D: TRBD2; V: TRBV12-5; size: .; J: TRBJ2-3; CDR3: CASGLASGVTDTQYF; DNA: TGTGCTAGTGGTTTGGCTAGCGGGGTTACAGATACGCAGTATTTT
D: .; V: TRBV6-5; size: once; J: TRBJ2-7; CDR3: CVSSYMRGSGEQYF; DNA: TGTGTCAGCAGTTACATGAGGGGATCTGGAGAGCAGTACTTC
D: TRBD1; V: TRBV11-2; size: .; J: TRBJ2-5; CDR3: CASSSLDRGRETQYF; DNA: TGTGCCAGCAGCTCATTGGACAGGGGTAGGGAGACCCAGTACTTC
D: .; V: TRBV11-1; size: .; J: TRBJ1-2; CDR3: CASSLSGSGYTF; DNA: TGTGCCAGCAGCCTTTCAGGGTCTGGCTACACCTTC
D: .; V: TRBV11-3; size: .; J: TRBJ2-1; CDR3: CASSLESGYNEQFF; DNA: TGTGCCAGCAGCTTAGAGTCAGGGTACAATGAGCAGTTCTTC
D: .; V: TRBV18; size: .; J: TRBJ2-7; CDR3: CASSPLFGSHEQYF; DNA: TGTGCCAGCTCACCACTCTTCGGATCCCACGAGCAGTACTTC
D: TRBD1; V: TRBV27; size: .; J: TRBJ2-7; CDR3: CASSLTGVAFSHEQYF; DNA: TGTGCCAGCAGCTTGACAGGGGTAGCGTTCAGCCACGAGCAGTACTTC
D: .; V: TRBV5-1; size: .; J: TRBJ2-3; CDR3: CASSPGLQGDTQYF; DNA: TGCGCCAGCAGCCCGGGCCTACAGGGAGATACGCAGTATTTT
D: TRBD1; V: TRBV6-6; size: .; J: TRBJ2-7; CDR3: CASSATGSGYEQYF; DNA: TGTGCCAGCAGTGCGACAGGGTCGGGATACGAGCAGTACTTC
D: .; V: TRBV10-3; size: .; J: TRBJ2-7; CDR3: CAISEGRGLLEQYF; DNA: TGTGCCATCAGTGAAGGCAGGGGTCTTCTCGAGCAGTACTTC
D: TRBD2; V: TRBV7-2; size: .; J: TRBJ2-7; CDR3: CASSLTSGSSYEQYF; DNA: TGTGCCAGCAGCTTGACTAGCGGGAGCTCCTACGAGCAGTACTTC
D: .; V: TRBV28; size: .; J: TRBJ2-7; CDR3: CASSSSGQGRPYEQYF; DNA: TGTGCCAGCAGTTCCTCCGGGCAGGGGAGGCCCTACGAGCAGTACTTC
D: TRBD2; V: TRBV9; size: .; J: TRBJ2-5; CDR3: CASSAPLAAQETQYF; DNA: TGTGCCAGCAGCGCGCCACTAGCGGCCCAAGAGACCCAGTACTTC
D: .; V: TRBV4-1; size: .; J: TRBJ1-1; CDR3: CASSQVDRNTEAFF; DNA: TGCGCCAGCAGCCAAGTGGACAGGAACACTGAAGCTTTCTTT
D: TRBD2; V: TRBV6-5; size: few; J: TRBJ2-3; CDR3: CASLAGVRGNTQYF; DNA: TGTGCCAGCTTAGCGGGAGTCAGAGGGAATACGCAGTATTTT
D: .; V: TRBV4-2; size: few; J: TRBJ1-2; CDR3: CASSQEGTIYGYTF; DNA: TGTGCCAGCAGCCAAGAAGGGACGATCTATGGCTACACCTTC
D: .; V: TRBV7-8; size: .; J: TRBJ2-7; CDR3: CASSFFSGPYEQYF; DNA: TGTGCCAGCAGCTTCTTTAGTGGCCCCTACGAGCAGTACTTC
D: .; V: TRBV7-8; size: once; J: TRBJ2-5; CDR3: CASSLIGVLYQETQYF; DNA: TGTGCCAGCAGCTTAATTGGGGTCCTGTACCAAGAGACCCAGTACTTC
D: TRBD1; V: TRBV7-8; size: .; J: TRBJ2-5; CDR3: CASSERTGISTLQETQYF; DNA: TGTGCCAGCAGCGAAAGGACAGGGATTAGTACCCTACAAGAGACCCAGTACTTC
D: .; V: TRBV2; size: .; J: TRBJ2-1; CDR3: CASKFSLGNEQFF; DNA: TGTGCCAGCAAATTCAGTTTAGGCAATGAGCAGTTCTTC
D: TRBD1; V: TRBV19; size: .; J: TRBJ1-1; CDR3: CASSAGQGGAEAFF; DNA: TGTGCCAGTAGTGCGGGACAGGGGGGCGCTGAAGCTTTCTTT
D: .; V: TRBV7-6; size: .; J: TRBJ2-7; CDR3: CASSPGTYEQYF; DNA: TGTGCCAGCAGCCCAGGCACCTACGAGCAGTACTTC
D: .; V: TRBV5-1; size: once; J: TRBJ1-5; CDR3: CASSLVSDQPQHF; DNA: TGCGCCAGCAGCTTGGTGTCCGATCAGCCCCAGCATTTT